A selection of T cell receptor beta chains follows, all from one sample in a study of cytomegalovirus exposure and HLA in healthy donors. Sequencing was performed with immunoSEQ multiplex PCR; in TCRdb, only in-frame clones are kept and a portion is missing. The data show about 180,000 clones, with around 77% seen just once and around 2.4% held by the top ten. Input material: PBMCs. The receptors come from a man aged 60 to 69 in good health and CMV-seronegative. The CDR3 runs from the conserved cysteine through the conserved F or W. The order of the fields is V gene, D gene, J gene, clone size, CDR3 protein, CDR3 DNA. A D gene is named only where the DNA matches it firmly. Clone size is not always given. Where it is, it says once, few, many or a class for expanded clones.

V: TRBV6-1; D: TRBD1; J: TRBJ1-2; size: .; CDR3: CASSGTGDYGYTF; DNA: TGTGCCAGCAGCGGGACAGGGGACTATGGCTACACCTTC
V: TRBV27; D: .; J: TRBJ2-6; size: few; CDR3: CASSLVGSGANVLTF; DNA: TGTGCCAGCAGTTTAGTCGGTTCTGGGGCCAACGTCCTGACTTTC
V: TRBV5-1; D: TRBD2; J: TRBJ2-7; size: .; CDR3: CASSPTRGGVSRISYEQYF; DNA: TGCGCCAGCAGCCCCACCCGGGGGGGGGTTTCCCGAATCTCCTACGAGCAGTACTTC
V: TRBV12-5; D: TRBD1; J: TRBJ1-2; size: .; CDR3: CASGLGTAHYGYTF; DNA: TGTGCTAGTGGCCTAGGGACAGCGCACTATGGCTACACCTTC
V: TRBV14; D: .; J: TRBJ2-4; size: .; CDR3: CASSQWQGSTQYF; DNA: TGTGCCAGCAGCCAATGGCAGGGGTCGACTCAGTACTTC
V: TRBV27; D: .; J: TRBJ2-2; size: .; CDR3: CASSSVNTGELFF; DNA: TGTGCCAGCAGTTCCGTGAACACCGGGGAGCTGTTTTTT
V: TRBV9; D: .; J: TRBJ1-3; size: .; CDR3: CASSATGGPGGNTIYF; DNA: TGTGCCAGCAGCGCCACTGGGGGCCCGGGAGGAAACACCATATATTTT
V: TRBV6-5; D: TRBD2; J: TRBJ2-7; size: many; CDR3: CASSRSGLESYEQYF; DNA: TGTGCCAGCAGTCGATCGGGACTAGAGTCCTACGAGCAGTACTTC
V: TRBV7-7; D: .; J: TRBJ2-5; size: .; CDR3: CASSLAAGAGETQYF; DNA: TGTGCTAGCAGCTTAGCGGCGGGGGCCGGGGAGACCCAGTACTTC
V: TRBV5-1; D: TRBD2; J: TRBJ2-3; size: .; CDR3: CASSQLAGASTDTQYF; DNA: TGCGCCAGCAGTCAGTTAGCGGGGGCTAGCACAGATACGCAGTATTTT
V: TRBV7-2; D: .; J: TRBJ2-1; size: .; CDR3: CASSLVSGSRAEQFF; DNA: TGTGCCAGCAGCTTAGTGAGCGGGTCCCGCGCAGAGCAGTTCTTC
V: TRBV29-1; D: .; J: TRBJ1-1; size: .; CDR3: CSAPGVTEAFF; DNA: TGCAGCGCACCGGGGGTGACTGAAGCTTTCTTT
V: TRBV5-1; D: .; J: TRBJ2-7; size: .; CDR3: CASSLAGSSYEQYF; DNA: TGCGCCAGCAGCTTGGCCGGGTCGTCCTACGAGCAGTACTTC
V: TRBV4-1; D: TRBD2; J: TRBJ2-2; size: .; CDR3: CASSPSGVPGELFF; DNA: TGCGCCAGCAGCCCTAGCGGGGTCCCCGGGGAGCTGTTTTTT
V: TRBV7-9; D: TRBD2; J: TRBJ2-1; size: .; CDR3: CASSLWGRDEQFF; DNA: TGTGCCAGCAGCTTATGGGGGAGGGATGAGCAGTTCTTC
V: TRBV6-6; D: .; J: TRBJ1-4; size: .; CDR3: CASVNGGTNEKLFF; DNA: TGTGCCAGCGTAAACGGGGGGACTAATGAAAAACTGTTTTTT
V: TRBV5-4; D: TRBD1; J: TRBJ1-2; size: once; CDR3: CASSPPGTGSYGYPF; DNA: TGTGCCAGCAGCCCCCCCGGGACAGGGAGTTATGGCTACCCCTTC
V: TRBV4-2; D: .; J: TRBJ2-3; size: .; CDR3: CASSQDRRGPGSDTQYF; DNA: TGTGCCAGCAGCCAAGATAGGCGGGGCCCAGGTTCAGATACGCAGTATTTT
V: TRBV18; D: .; J: TRBJ1-5; size: .; CDR3: CASSPGGGNQPQNF; DNA: TGTGCCAGCTCACCTGGGGGGGGCAATCAGCCCCAGAATTTT
V: TRBV19; D: .; J: TRBJ2-5; size: once; CDR3: CASSTVGQETQYF; DNA: TGTGCCAGTTCGACAGTAGGTCAAGAGACCCAGTACTTC
V: TRBV5-4; D: TRBD1; J: TRBJ2-5; size: few; CDR3: CASSLTGGGQETQYF; DNA: TGTGCCAGCAGCCTGACAGGGGGAGGGCAGGAGACCCAGTACTTC
V: TRBV9; D: TRBD2; J: TRBJ2-2; size: .; CDR3: CASSPRPRMTSGTGELFF; DNA: TGTGCCAGCAGCCCTAGACCCCGAATGACTAGCGGAACCGGGGAGCTGTTTTTT
V: TRBV5-5; D: .; J: TRBJ2-7; size: once; CDR3: CASSLGRPPAATYEQYF; DNA: TGTGCCAGCAGCTTGGGTCGACCGCCGGCGGCAACCTACGAGCAGTACTTC
V: TRBV7-8; D: .; J: TRBJ2-7; size: .; CDR3: CASSLEASENYEQYF; DNA: TGTGCCAGCAGCTTAGAGGCTAGCGAAAACTACGAGCAGTACTTC
V: TRBV19; D: TRBD2; J: TRBJ2-5; size: .; CDR3: CVSSIGRDQETQYF; DNA: TGTGTCAGTAGTATAGGGAGGGATCAAGAGACCCAGTACTTC
V: TRBV18; D: .; J: TRBJ1-2; size: .; CDR3: CASSRNEGESGYTF; DNA: TGTGCCAGCTCACGAAATGAGGGGGAGAGTGGCTACACCTTC
V: TRBV5-1; D: .; J: TRBJ2-1; size: .; CDR3: CASSLVRPSSYNEQFF; DNA: TGCGCCAGCAGCTTGGTACGTCCGAGCTCCTACAATGAGCAGTTCTTC
V: TRBV18; D: .; J: TRBJ1-5; size: .; CDR3: CASSRSVQGQSNQPQHF; DNA: TGTGCCAGCTCTCGGAGCGTACAGGGCCAGAGCAATCAGCCCCAGCATTTT
V: TRBV18; D: TRBD2; J: TRBJ2-7; size: few; CDR3: CASSRRGLAGEISSYEQYF; DNA: TGTGCCAGCTCACGGCGAGGACTAGCGGGGGAAATAAGCTCCTACGAGCAGTACTTC
V: TRBV19; D: .; J: TRBJ2-7; size: .; CDR3: CASSPLPAGEQYF; DNA: TGTGCCAGTAGCCCCCTTCCGGCCGGGGAGCAGTACTTC
V: TRBV5-1; D: .; J: TRBJ1-4; size: few; CDR3: CASSFGPRAGDEKLFF; DNA: TGCGCCAGCAGCTTTGGCCCCCGGGCGGGGGATGAAAAACTGTTTTTT
V: TRBV30; D: .; J: TRBJ2-5; size: .; CDR3: CAWSLQETQYF; DNA: TGTGCCTGGAGTTTACAGGAGACCCAGTACTTC
V: TRBV7-6; D: .; J: TRBJ2-5; size: few; CDR3: CASSLGPVAQGSTPDSQYF; DNA: TGTGCCAGCAGCTTAGGACCGGTCGCCCAGGGGAGCACCCCAGATTCCCAGTACTTC
V: TRBV7-6; D: TRBD1; J: TRBJ2-3; size: .; CDR3: CASSLQGSTDTQYF; DNA: TGTGCCAGCAGCCTACAGGGGAGTACAGATACGCAGTATTTT
V: TRBV4-1; D: .; J: TRBJ1-5; size: once; CDR3: CASSQDFTDSTASNQPQHF; DNA: TGCGCCAGCAGCCAAGATTTCACGGACAGCACCGCCAGCAATCAGCCCCAGCATTTT
V: TRBV9; D: .; J: TRBJ1-1; size: .; CDR3: CASSVIGAMNTEAFF; DNA: TGTGCCAGCAGCGTTATAGGGGCTATGAACACTGAAGCTTTCTTT
V: TRBV27; D: TRBD1; J: TRBJ2-2; size: .; CDR3: CASSRGQSNTGELFF; DNA: TGTGCCAGCAGTAGGGGACAGAGCAACACCGGGGAGCTGTTTTTT
V: TRBV25-1; D: .; J: TRBJ1-6; size: .; CDR3: CASSEYGNSPLHF; DNA: TGTGCCAGCAGTGAATATGGCAATTCACCCCTCCACTTT
V: TRBV7-3; D: .; J: TRBJ2-7; size: .; CDR3: CASSPYAGRGYEQYF; DNA: TGTGCCAGCAGCCCCTACGCGGGGCGGGGTTACGAGCAGTACTTC
V: TRBV4-2; D: TRBD2; J: TRBJ2-1; size: .; CDR3: CASSRGAGLHNNEQFF; DNA: TGTGCCAGCAGCCGTGGAGCGGGACTACACAACAATGAGCAGTTCTTC
V: TRBV14; D: .; J: TRBJ2-3; size: .; CDR3: CASSRNLGTDTQYF; DNA: TGTGCCAGCAGCCGCAACCTCGGTACAGATACGCAGTATTTT
V: TRBV5-1; D: .; J: TRBJ2-3; size: .; CDR3: CASSLVHADTQYF; DNA: TGCGCCAGCAGCTTGGTTCATGCAGATACGCAGTATTTT
V: TRBV5-4; D: .; J: TRBJ2-7; size: .; CDR3: CASSLGPGGQNEQYF; DNA: TGTGCCAGCAGCTTAGGTCCGGGGGGCCAAAACGAGCAGTACTTC
V: TRBV9; D: .; J: TRBJ2-2; size: .; CDR3: CASSVGHPAGTGELFF; DNA: TGTGCCAGCAGCGTAGGTCACCCTGCCGGCACCGGGGAGCTGTTTTTT
V: TRBV4-2; D: .; J: TRBJ2-7; size: .; CDR3: CASSPDIRREQYF; DNA: TGTGCCAGCAGCCCGGACATTCGGCGCGAGCAGTACTTC
V: TRBV9; D: TRBD2; J: TRBJ2-3; size: .; CDR3: CASSPAAGEGSDTQYF; DNA: TGTGCCAGCAGCCCAGCGGCGGGAGAAGGGTCAGATACGCAGTATTTT
V: TRBV7-9; D: .; J: TRBJ1-1; size: .; CDR3: CASSSRATARTRNTEAFF; DNA: TGTGCCAGCAGCTCCCGGGCGACAGCGCGGACAAGGAACACTGAAGCTTTCTTT
V: TRBV28; D: .; J: TRBJ2-7; size: once; CDR3: CASSLQSKARPYEQYF; DNA: TGTGCCAGCAGTTTACAGAGTAAGGCGAGGCCTTACGAGCAGTACTTC
V: TRBV5-8; D: TRBD1; J: TRBJ1-5; size: .; CDR3: CASSGDRGGNQPQHF; DNA: TGTGCCAGCAGCGGGGACAGAGGAGGCAATCAGCCCCAGCATTTT
V: TRBV2; D: TRBD1; J: TRBJ1-2; size: .; CDR3: CASSGTQTGGYGYTF; DNA: TGTGCCAGCAGTGGTACTCAGACAGGGGGCTATGGCTACACCTTC
V: TRBV27; D: TRBD2; J: TRBJ2-2; size: .; CDR3: CAIRISGSGELFF; DNA: TGTGCCATCCGGATCAGCGGGAGCGGGGAGCTGTTTTTT
V: TRBV5-1; D: .; J: TRBJ1-1; size: .; CDR3: CASSLTRNTEAFF; DNA: TGCGCCAGCAGCTTGACGAGGAACACTGAAGCTTTCTTT
V: TRBV29-1; D: TRBD1; J: TRBJ2-7; size: .; CDR3: CSVSGTGYEQYF; DNA: TGCAGCGTTTCCGGGACAGGGTACGAGCAGTACTTC